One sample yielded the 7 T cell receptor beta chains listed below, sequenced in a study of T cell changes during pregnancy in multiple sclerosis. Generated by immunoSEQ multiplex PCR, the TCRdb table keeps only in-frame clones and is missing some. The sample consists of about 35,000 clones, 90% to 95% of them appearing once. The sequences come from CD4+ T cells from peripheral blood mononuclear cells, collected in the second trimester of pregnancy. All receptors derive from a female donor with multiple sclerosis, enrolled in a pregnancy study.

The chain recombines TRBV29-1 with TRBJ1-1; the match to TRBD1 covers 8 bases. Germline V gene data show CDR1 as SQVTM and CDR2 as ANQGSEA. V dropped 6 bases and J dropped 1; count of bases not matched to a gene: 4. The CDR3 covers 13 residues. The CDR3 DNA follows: TGCAGCGTCCACGGACAGGGGAACACTGAAGCTTTCTTT. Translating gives CSVHGQGNTEAFF.

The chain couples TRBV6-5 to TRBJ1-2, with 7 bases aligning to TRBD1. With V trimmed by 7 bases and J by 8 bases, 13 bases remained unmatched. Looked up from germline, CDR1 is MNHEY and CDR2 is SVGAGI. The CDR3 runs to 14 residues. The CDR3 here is CASTRAGQGGGYTF. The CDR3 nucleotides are TGTGCCAGCACGAGGGCGGGGCAGGGGGGCGGCTACACCTTC.

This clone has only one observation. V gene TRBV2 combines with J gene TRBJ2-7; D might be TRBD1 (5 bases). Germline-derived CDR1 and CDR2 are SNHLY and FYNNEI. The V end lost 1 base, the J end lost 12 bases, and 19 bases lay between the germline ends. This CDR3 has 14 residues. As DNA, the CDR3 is TGTGCCAGCAGTGAAGGGACACAGGCCCCAAGCAGGTACTTC. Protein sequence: CASSEGTQAPSRYF.

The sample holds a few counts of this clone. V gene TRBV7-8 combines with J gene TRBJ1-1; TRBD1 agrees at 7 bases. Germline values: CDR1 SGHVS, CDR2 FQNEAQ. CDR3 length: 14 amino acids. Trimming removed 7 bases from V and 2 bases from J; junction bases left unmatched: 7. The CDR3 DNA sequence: TGTGCCAGCATTCGGGACAGAAAAAACACTGAAGCTTTCTTT. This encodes CASIRDRKNTEAFF.

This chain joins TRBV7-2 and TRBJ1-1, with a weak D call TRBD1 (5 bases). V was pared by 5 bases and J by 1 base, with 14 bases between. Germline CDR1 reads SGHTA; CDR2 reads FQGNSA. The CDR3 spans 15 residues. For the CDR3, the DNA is TGTGCCAGCAGCCACCACTTCAGGGAGAACACTGAAGCTTTCTTT. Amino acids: CASSHHFRENTEAFF.

CDR3 sequence reads: CASSRDRQEFGSGANVLTF. The DNA for the CDR3 is TGCGCCAGCAGCCGAGACCGACAGGAGTTCGGCTCTGGGGCCAACGTCCTGACTTTC. The chain recombines TRBV4-3 with TRBJ2-6; possibly TRBD1 for D (6 bases). The V gene's germline CDR1 is LGHNA and CDR2 YSLEER. The CDR3 has 19 amino acids. V dropped 4 bases and J dropped 0 bases, with 19 bases sitting between them.

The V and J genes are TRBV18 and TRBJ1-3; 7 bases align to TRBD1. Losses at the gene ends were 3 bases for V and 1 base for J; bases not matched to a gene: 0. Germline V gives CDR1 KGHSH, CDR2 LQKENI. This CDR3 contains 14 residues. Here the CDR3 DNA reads TGTGCCAGCTCACCGACAGGGTCTGGAAACACCATATATTTT. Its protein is CASSPTGSGNTIYF.